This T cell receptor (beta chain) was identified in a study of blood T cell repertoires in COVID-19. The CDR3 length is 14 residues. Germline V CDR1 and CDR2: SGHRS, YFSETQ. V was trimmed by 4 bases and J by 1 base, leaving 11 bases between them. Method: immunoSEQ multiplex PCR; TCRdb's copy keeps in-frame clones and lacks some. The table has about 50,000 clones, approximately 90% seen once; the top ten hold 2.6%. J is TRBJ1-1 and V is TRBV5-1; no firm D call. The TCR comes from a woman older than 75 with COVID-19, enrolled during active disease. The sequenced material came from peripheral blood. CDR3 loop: CASSITVPNTEAFF. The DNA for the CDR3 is TGCGCCAGCAGCATAACAGTTCCGAACACTGAAGCTTTCTTT.